Each of the 21 T cell receptor beta chains below was sequenced from the same sample in a study of OX40 agonist ivuxolimab in advanced cancers. Profiling relied on immunoSEQ multiplex PCR, and the TCRdb table lists in-frame clones only, not all of them. The sample includes 50,000 to 70,000 clones, nearly 90% of them seen just once. Here the sequenced sample was CD4+ or CD8+ T cells sorted from blood, taken in a trial of the OX40 agonist ivuxolimab. The source of these receptors is an adult with an advanced solid tumor such as melanoma, head and neck, liver or kidney cancer.

This rearrangement joins TRBV14 to TRBJ1-6; D is ambiguous. V was clipped by 1 base and J by 7 bases, with 5 bases between them. In germline, CDR1 is SGHDN, CDR2 FVKESK. This CDR3 has 13 amino acids. The CDR3, as DNA: TGTGCCAGCAGCCAAGTGGTGAATTCACCCCTCCACTTT. Amino acid sequence: CASSQVVNSPLHF. Combining the CDR3 with reference TRBV14 and TRBJ1-6 gives the whole variable domain EAGVTQFPSHSVIEKGQTVTLRCDPISGHDNLYWYRRVMGKEIKFLLHFVKESKQDESGMPNNRFLAERTGGTYSTLKVQPAELEDSGVYFCASSQVVNSPLHFGNGTRLTVT.

CDR3 residues: CASSLDIITGELFF. Written as DNA, the CDR3 is TGTGCCAGCAGTTTAGATATTATAACCGGGGAGCTGTTTTTT. V and J are TRBV27 and TRBJ2-2, with unresolved D. This CDR3 is 14 amino acids long. CDR1 is MNHEY and CDR2 is SMNVEV in the germline V gene (reference sequence). The germline V and J ends were trimmed by 2 bases and 5 bases, with 9 bases remaining between them.

The chain has TRBV6-5 and TRBJ1-1; D ambiguous. This CDR3 is built from 15 residues. V lost 6 bases and J 2 bases, leaving 16 bases between the germline ends. From germline, CDR1 is MNHEY and CDR2 SVGAGI. CDR3 sequence: CASSFTISGNTEAFF. The CDR3 DNA reads as TGTGCCAGCAGCTTTACGATCTCGGGAAACACTGAAGCTTTCTTT.

The rearrangement joins TRBV4-3 to TRBJ2-2, with 8 bases aligning to TRBD2. Per germline, CDR1 LGHNA and CDR2 YSLEER. V dropped 0 bases and J dropped 9; count of bases not matched to a gene: 9. The CDR3 length is 16 residues. The CDR3 loop is CASSQDQASGSWELFF. The CDR3, as DNA: TGCGCCAGCAGCCAAGATCAGGCTAGCGGGTCCTGGGAGCTGTTTTTT.

The rearrangement joins TRBV5-1 to TRBJ2-1; D gene unclear. Germline V gene data show CDR1 as SGHRS and CDR2 as YFSETQ. CDR3 length: 13 amino acids. The V and J ends lost 3 bases and 0 bases respectively, with 4 bases between them. The chain's CDR3 is CASSSGSYNEQFF. The CDR3 DNA is TGCGCCAGCAGCTCTGGCTCCTACAATGAGCAGTTCTTC.

The V and J genes are TRBV6-5 and TRBJ2-7, with TRBD2 matching over 14 bases. V trimming: 8 bases; J trimming: 4 bases; junction bases outside the gene matches: 4. Germline assignment: CDR1 MNHEY and CDR2 SVGAGI. CDR3 length: 14 amino acids. The CDR3 DNA follows: TGTGCCAGCCTGGGACTAGCGGGAGAGTACGAGCAGTACTTC. This sequence encodes CASLGLAGEYEQYF.

This chain joins TRBV5-4 and TRBJ2-7, with D unclear. V was clipped by 3 bases and J by 1 base, with 11 bases between them. The CDR3 consists of 14 residues. Germline CDR1 is SGHNT and CDR2 is YYREEE (reference sequence). CDR3 in DNA: TGTGCCAGCAGCTCCTTTATCCTGTCCTACGAGCAGTACTTC. Translating it yields CASSSFILSYEQYF.

This clone was seen only once. The chain employs TRBV6-5 and TRBJ1-1; tentatively, D is TRBD1 (6 bases). Trimming took 2 bases from V and 2 from J, leaving 15 bases between them. CDR3 length: 16 residues. From germline, CDR1 is MNHEY and CDR2 SVGAGI. CDR3 sequence reads: CASSYRSGDLNTEAFF. The CDR3 DNA follows: TGTGCCAGCAGTTACCGATCAGGGGACCTTAACACTGAAGCTTTCTTT.

V usage is TRBV2 and J usage is TRBJ2-7, with D maybe TRBD1 (5 bases). V lost 1 base and J lost 9, with 16 bases in between. From germline, CDR1 is SNHLY and CDR2 FYNNEI. CDR3 length: 14 amino acids. The CDR3 spells CASSEGLGRVGQYV. The CDR3 DNA is TGTGCCAGCAGTGAAGGGCTCGGCAGGGTCGGGCAGTACGTC.

The chain uses TRBV5-1 and TRBJ1-1; TRBD1 agrees at 8 bases. This CDR3 has 14 amino acids. The trim removed 4 bases at V and 4 bases at J, leaving 6 bases unmatched. Germline CDR1 and CDR2: SGHRS and YFSETQ. The CDR3 DNA follows: TGCGCCAGCAGCCATGGACAGGGAAGCACTGAAGCTTTCTTT. It encodes CASSHGQGSTEAFF.

The V call is TRBV6-1, the J call TRBJ1-2, with D uncertain. Trimming removed 0 bases from V and 3 bases from J, with 11 bases in between. Per germline, CDR1 MNHNS and CDR2 SASEGT. The CDR3 covers 15 residues. Here the CDR3 reads CASSEAARGDYGYTF. In DNA, the CDR3 is TGTGCCAGCAGTGAAGCCGCGCGAGGAGACTATGGCTACACCTTC.

This chain joins TRBV5-4 and TRBJ2-5; TRBD1 agrees at 9 bases. This CDR3 spans 17 amino acids. Per germline, CDR1 SGHNT and CDR2 YYREEE (reference sequence). Unmatched junction bases numbered 12, after V lost 2 bases and J lost 4 bases. CDR3 coding DNA: TGTGCCAGCAGCTTAAGACAGGGGGTGGGAGTTGGAGAGACCCAGTACTTC. Residues: CASSLRQGVGVGETQYF.

The chain uses TRBV5-1 and TRBJ1-1; weak D call: TRBD1 (5 bases). The germline gives CDR1 SGHRS, CDR2 YFSETQ. V lost 1 base and J lost 2, with 12 bases in between. The CDR3 length is 15 residues. This chain's CDR3 is CASSLIHQGNTEAFF. CDR3 bases: TGCGCCAGCAGCTTGATCCACCAGGGAAACACTGAAGCTTTCTTT.

This chain connects TRBV10-3 to TRBJ1-5; tentatively, D is TRBD1 (6 bases). The CDR3 sequence is 14 residues long. Trimming left V 10 bases short and J 3 bases short, with 16 bases between. Germline V gene data show CDR1 as ENHRY and CDR2 as SYGVKD. CDR3 nucleotide sequence: TGTGCCAGCGCCTCGGGGGCGATCAATCAGCCCCAGCATTTT. The encoded protein is CASASGAINQPQHF.

The gene calls are TRBV7-6 and TRBJ2-7; TRBD2 matches 12 bases. CDR3 length: 15 amino acids. Germline assignment: CDR1 SGHVS and CDR2 FNYEAQ. V was pared by 2 bases and J by 5 bases, with 4 bases of the junction left unmatched. The CDR3 sequence is CASSLRTSGNDEQYF. In DNA, the CDR3 is TGTGCCAGCAGCTTACGGACTAGCGGGAACGACGAGCAGTACTTC.

The rearrangement uses TRBV13 and TRBJ2-1, with 9 bases fitting TRBD1. The CDR3 length is 15 residues. With V trimmed by 1 base and J by 7 bases, 5 bases remained unmatched. CDR1 PRHDT and CDR2 FYEKMQ come from the germline V gene (reference sequence). The CDR3 bases are TGTGCCAGCAGCTTAGCTGGGACAGGGCATAATGAGCAGTTCTTC. Encoded protein: CASSLAGTGHNEQFF. Variable domain in full (rest from reference TRBV13 and TRBJ2-1): AAGVIQSPRHLIKEKRETATLKCYPIPRHDTVYWYQQGPGQDPQFLISFYEKMQSDKGSIPDRFSAQQFSDYHSELNMSSLELGDSALYFCASSLAGTGHNEQFFGPGTRLTVL.

This chain links TRBV5-4 with TRBJ2-3; D is possibly TRBD1 or TRBD2 (5 bases each). The CDR3 covers 9 residues. Trimming pared 10 bases from V and 6 bases from J, leaving 6 bases between. Germline assignment: CDR1 SGHNT and CDR2 YYREEE (reference sequence). CDR3 bases: TGTGCCTGGGGGGATACGCAGTATTTT. As protein: CAWGDTQYF.

The chain combines TRBV13 with TRBJ2-7; D is perhaps TRBD2 (5 bases). V was clipped by 3 bases and J by 1 base, with 13 bases between them. This CDR3 has 15 residues. Germline V gene lookup returns CDR1 PRHDT and CDR2 FYEKMQ (reference sequence). The DNA for the CDR3 is TGTGCCAGCAGCTTGGCAGGAGGTCCTTCCTACGAGCAGTACTTC. This codes for CASSLAGGPSYEQYF.

This chain uses TRBV6-6 with TRBJ2-7; 10 bases agree with TRBD2. This CDR3 region has 16 residues. Unmatched junction bases numbered 4, after V lost 0 bases and J lost 2 bases. Germline V gene sequence: CDR1 MNHNY, CDR2 SVGAGI (reference sequence). The CDR3 is CASSYSTLAGTYEQYV. DNA of the CDR3: TGTGCCAGCAGTTACTCGACACTAGCGGGGACCTACGAGCAGTACGTC.

This clone showed up just once. This CDR3 reads CASSAGTGAPYEQYF. The CDR3 DNA follows: TGTGCCAGCAGCGCTGGGACAGGGGCGCCCTACGAGCAGTACTTC. The chain links TRBV7-7 to TRBJ2-7, with TRBD1 matching over 10 bases. Germline loops: CDR1 SSHAT, CDR2 FNYEAQ (reference sequence). After removal of 5 bases from V and 2 bases from J, the junction contained 6 bases not matched to a gene. This CDR3 contains 15 residues.

The chain couples TRBV7-6 to TRBJ2-1, with D uncertain. The CDR3 has 15 residues. Trimming took off 5 bases at V and 1 base at J, with 12 bases between the two ends. The V gene's germline CDR1 is SGHVS and CDR2 FNYEAQ. CDR3: CASSPPRRSYNEQFF. In DNA form, the CDR3 reads TGTGCCAGCAGCCCCCCGAGGAGATCCTACAATGAGCAGTTCTTC.